Each of the 9 T cell receptor beta chains below was sequenced from the same sample in a study of neurological immune-mediated disorders. In TCRdb, the 5' RACE reads were re-called with MiXCR into one record per CDR3 protein. The data hold about 74,000 distinct CDR3 sequences, with roughly 5.5% observed a single time. Sequences were obtained from PBMCs. These receptor sequences come from a man younger than 35 with multiple sclerosis.

In its sample, this clonotype was seen many times. V usage is TRBV7-3 and J usage is TRBJ2-3; 11 bases match TRBD2. The CDR3 consists of 16 residues. Germline CDR1 is SGHTA and CDR2 is FQGTGA. With V trimmed by 5 bases and J by 2 bases, 6 bases remained unmatched. The CDR3 is CASSQRLAGTTDTQYF. The CDR3 DNA follows: TGTGCCAGCAGCCAAAGACTAGCGGGGACCACAGATACGCAGTATTTT.

This clonotype was observed many times. The chain carries TRBV7-2 and TRBJ2-6; 7 bases line up with TRBD2. In germline, CDR1 is SGHTA, CDR2 FQGNSA. The CDR3 runs 18 residues. J was trimmed by 0 bases and V by 1 base; bases with no gene match: 6. CDR3 amino acids: CASSLGISGGSGANVLTF. The CDR3 coding sequence is TGTGCCAGCAGCTTAGGAATTTCGGGAGGCTCTGGGGCCAACGTCCTGACTTTC. Based on the CDR3 plus reference TRBV7-2 and TRBJ2-6, the full variable domain is GAGVSQSPSNKVTEKGKDVELRCDPISGHTALYWYRQSLGQGLEFLIYFQGNSAPDKSGLPSDRFSAERTGGSVSTLTIQRTQQEDSAVYLCASSLGISGGSGANVLTFGAGSRLTVL.

Concerning this clonotype: Being one base from a much bigger clone, this may be a read error. CDR3 in amino acids: CASSPMTNREQQFF. CDR3 DNA: TGTGCCAGCAGTCCTATGACAAACAGGGAACAGCAGTTCTTC. The rearrangement joins TRBV12-3 or TRBV12-4 to TRBJ2-1; D is possibly TRBD1 (6 bases). With 5 bases removed from V and 11 bases from J, the gap between germline ends came to 19 bases. The CDR3 is 14 amino acids.

This clonotype appeared many times. The chain employs TRBV5-1 and TRBJ2-2; TRBD2 aligns across 10 bases. J lost 9 bases, V lost 0 bases, and 8 bases had no gene match. The CDR3 runs 16 residues. Germline V gives CDR1 SGHRS, CDR2 YFSETQ. DNA for the CDR3: TGCGCCAGCAGCTTGGGTGCTAGCGGGAGTTTTAGGGAGCTGTTTTTT. It is translated as CASSLGASGSFRELFF. The full variable domain, rest sourced from reference TRBV5-1 and TRBJ2-2, is KAGVTQTPRYLIKTRGQQVTLSCSPISGHRSVSWYQQTPGQGLQFLFEYFSETQRNKGNFPGRFSGRQFSNSRSEMNVSTLELGDSALYLCASSLGASGSFRELFFGEGSRLTVL.

In this sample, this clonotype turned up many times. The rearrangement links TRBV7-2 to TRBJ2-7; 7 bases line up with TRBD1. This CDR3 spans 13 amino acids. CDR1 is SGHTA and CDR2 is FQGNSA in the germline V gene. After removal of 3 bases from V and 2 bases from J, the junction contained 1 base not matched to a gene. In nucleotides, the CDR3 is TGTGCCAGCAGCTTCCAGGGGGCCTACGAGCAGTACTTC. Protein product: CASSFQGAYEQYF.

This clonotype showed up many times. The chain carries TRBV20-1 and TRBJ1-1; D ambiguous. With 4 bases removed from V and 2 bases from J, the gap between germline ends came to 8 bases. Germline CDR1 and CDR2: DFQATT and SNEGSKA (reference sequence). The CDR3 is 12 residues long. The CDR3 protein is CSAILPNTEAFF. The DNA of the CDR3 is TGCAGTGCTATTTTGCCCAACACTGAAGCTTTCTTT.

This clonotype was recorded at least ten times. This chain links TRBV11-2 with TRBJ1-1; D unclear. The germline CDR1 and CDR2 sequences are SGHAT and FQNNGV. The CDR3 sequence is 12 residues long. The V gene lost 2 bases and the J gene lost 7 bases, with 8 bases spanning the gap. The CDR3: CASSLRLGEAFF. DNA for the CDR3: TGTGCCAGCAGCTTACGGTTAGGTGAAGCTTTCTTT.

This clonotype has a count of ten or more. The CDR3 DNA reads TGTGCAATCCGGGACTACCGCCAGACCCAGTACTTC. It yields the protein CAIRDYRQTQYF. The V call is TRBV7-7, the J call TRBJ2-5, with 7 bases matching TRBD2. The CDR3 runs 12 residues. Per the germline V gene, CDR1 is SSHAT and CDR2 is FNYEAQ (reference sequence).

This clonotype was found many times. V is TRBV10-3 and J is TRBJ1-1; 8 nucleotides agree with TRBD1. The length of the CDR3 is 15 residues. The junction had 13 bases not matched to a gene; V was cut back by 4 bases and J by 9 bases. Germline lookup yields CDR1 ENHRY and CDR2 SYGVKD. The CDR3 protein is CAISGRTGLSGKAFF. CDR3 sequence (DNA): TGTGCCATCAGTGGGAGGACAGGGTTGTCTGGAAAAGCTTTCTTT.